This T cell receptor (beta chain) was recorded in a study of blood T cell repertoires in COVID-19. Whole-study context: Samples representing acute and convalescent COVID-19 were sourced from the United States, Italy and Spain. Sample material is recorded as cDNA or gDNA derived from T cells, B-cell-depleted T cells, or PBMCs.

Study processing details: How many nucleated cells were present was estimated from reference gene primer amplification. Sequenced by immunoSEQ multiplex PCR; TCRdb stores in-frame clones only, minus some. For V, J and clone size, that table is used; D and trimming come from the DNA. The repertoire includes a few hundred thousand clones, roughly nine tenths of them detected once, and approximately 3.3% sits in the top ten. CDR1 and CDR2 (germline): SGHTA, FQGTGA. Trimming cost V 5 bases and J 2 bases, with 12 bases left between them. This CDR3 has 14 residues. In the case of this clone: Other DNA variants within this sample encode the same CDR3.

The receptor's source is a man in his late teens or twenties with active or convalescent COVID-19. Material for sequencing was peripheral blood. The chain carries TRBV7-3 and TRBJ2-5, with a possible D match to TRBD2 (6 bases). The CDR3 nucleotides read TGTGCCAGCAGCCCTACGGGACTGCAAGAGACCCAGTACTTC. Translated, it gives CASSPTGLQETQYF. Full variable domain (rest looked up from reference TRBV7-3 and TRBJ2-5): GAGVSQTPSNKVTEKGKYVELRCDPISGHTALYWYRQSLGQGPEFLIYFQGTGAADDSGLPNDRFFAVRPEGSVSTLKIQRTERGDSAVYLCASSPTGLQETQYFGPGTRLLVL.